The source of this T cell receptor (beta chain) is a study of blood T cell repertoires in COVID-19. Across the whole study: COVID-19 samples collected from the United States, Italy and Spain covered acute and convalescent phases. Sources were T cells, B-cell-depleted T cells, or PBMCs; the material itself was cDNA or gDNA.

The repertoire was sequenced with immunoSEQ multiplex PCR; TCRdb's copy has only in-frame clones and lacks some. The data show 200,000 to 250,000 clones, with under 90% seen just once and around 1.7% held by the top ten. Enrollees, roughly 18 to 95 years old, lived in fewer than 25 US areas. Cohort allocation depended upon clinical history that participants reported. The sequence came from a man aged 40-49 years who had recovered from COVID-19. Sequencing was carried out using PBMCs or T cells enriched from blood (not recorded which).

The CDR3 protein is CASSFLTSGGAAAGELFF. The CDR3 nucleotides read TGCGCCAGCAGCTTCCTTACTAGCGGGGGGGCCGCTGCCGGGGAGCTGTTTTTT. The V gene is TRBV5-1, the J gene TRBJ2-2; TRBD2 matches at 13 bases. There are 18 residues in the CDR3. The junction had 10 bases not matched to a gene; V was cut back by 2 bases and J by 6 bases. CDR1 SGHRS and CDR2 YFSETQ come from the germline V gene. The variable domain in full, with the rest retrieved from reference TRBV5-1 and TRBJ2-2, is KAGVTQTPRYLIKTRGQQVTLSCSPISGHRSVSWYQQTPGQGLQFLFEYFSETQRNKGNFPGRFSGRQFSNSRSEMNVSTLELGDSALYLCASSFLTSGGAAAGELFFGEGSRLTVL.